This TCR beta chain was found in a study of T cells after yellow fever vaccination. Study observations and caveats: The study noted that FACS-sorted repertoires could contain abundant clonotypes contaminating from the bulk population.

This clonotype appeared a few times. Antigen: not known. Each CDR3 protein gets one entry after TCRdb re-called the 5' RACE reads with MiXCR. The sample consists of approximately 550,000 distinct CDR3 sequences, 13% of them appearing once. The length of the CDR3 is 13 residues. V was shortened by 6 bases and J by 1 base, with 9 bases between the two germline ends. Germline V gene sequence: CDR1 DFQATT, CDR2 SNEGSKA (reference sequence). The J gene is TRBJ2-2, the V gene TRBV20-1; D is unresolved. The source is a man under 40 who received the YFV17D yellow fever vaccine. The sequences come from PBMCs, collected on the day of the yellow fever booster vaccination. The CDR3 nucleotides read TGCAGTGCCCTCTGGGAGAACACCGGGGAGCTGTTTTTT. It codes for CSALWENTGELFF.